Each of the 8 T cell receptor beta chains below was sequenced from the same sample in a study of blood T cell repertoires in COVID-19. The repertoire was sequenced with immunoSEQ multiplex PCR; TCRdb's copy has only in-frame clones and lacks some. The repertoire holds over 200,000 clones, 89% seen once, with around 4.8% in the top ten. The specimen sequenced was peripheral blood. The receptor set was obtained from a woman in her forties with acute or convalescent COVID-19.

This chain links TRBV5-6 with TRBJ1-1; 9 bases are shared with TRBD1. V gave up 3 bases and J gave up 5 bases; unmatched junction bases: 8. Germline-derived CDR1 and CDR2 are SGHDT and YYEEEE. This CDR3 spans 15 amino acids. The CDR3 DNA is TGTGCCAGCAGCTGGGGACAGGGTTGGCGGACTGAAGCTTTCTTT. Translated, it gives CASSWGQGWRTEAFF.

This clone came up a few times. The chain couples TRBV21-1 to TRBJ1-1; whether TRBD1, the table's D call, matches the DNA was not checked. TRBV21-1 is shown as a pseudogene. This CDR3 spans 18 amino acids. Written as DNA, the CDR3 is TGTGCCAGCAGCAAAGTGGACAGGGGCCCTACAAAGGGGACTGAAGCTTTCTTT. It codes for CASSKVDRGPTKGTEAFF.

The V call is TRBV19, the J call TRBJ2-5; D remains unclear. V was cut by 4 bases and J by 0 bases, with 6 bases left in between. CDR3 length: 13 residues. Germline CDR1 and CDR2: LNHDA and SQIVND (reference sequence). CDR3 sequence: CASSTVYQETQYF. The CDR3 DNA reads TGTGCCAGTAGTACCGTGTACCAAGAGACCCAGTACTTC.

This clone was seen only once. The genes are TRBV5-1 and TRBJ1-2, with TRBD1 as a possible D gene (6 bases). This CDR3 spans 15 amino acids. V lost 2 bases to trimming and J lost 4 bases, with 15 bases between them. Per germline, CDR1 SGHRS and CDR2 YFSETQ. This CDR3 is CASSFSGGSSYGYTF. The CDR3 DNA sequence: TGCGCCAGCAGCTTTTCGGGGGGCTCGAGCTATGGCTACACCTTC.

In its sample, this clone was seen a few times. The chain combines TRBV12-3 or TRBV12-4 with TRBJ1-5; unclear D gene. The CDR3 runs to 13 residues. V was clipped by 6 bases and J by 5 bases, with 11 bases between them. CDR3 in DNA: TGTGCCAGCAGCTACAGTAAGGATCAGCCCCAGCATTTT. Residues: CASSYSKDQPQHF.

The chain links TRBV5-1 to TRBJ2-7, with D possibly being TRBD2 (6 bases). The germline V gene has CDR1 SGHRS and CDR2 YFSETQ. Trimming shortened V by 0 bases and J by 0 bases, and 10 bases separated the two germline ends. This CDR3 has 15 residues. CDR3 DNA sequence: TGCGCCAGCAGCTTGGGCCCCGGGAGCTCCTACGAGCAGTACGTC. Its protein is CASSLGPGSSYEQYV.

The rearrangement uses TRBV5-1 and TRBJ1-1, with D hard to call. CDR1 is SGHRS, CDR2 YFSETQ, per germline. This CDR3 contains 13 residues. Deletions cut 4 bases from V and 6 bases from J, with 13 bases between. As DNA, the CDR3 is TGCGCCAGCAGCCCGGGCCGGAGGGCTGAAGCTTTCTTT. This gives the protein CASSPGRRAEAFF.

This clone was recorded once. This chain joins TRBV19 and TRBJ1-1; D perhaps matches TRBD1 (6 bases). CDR1 and CDR2 from the germline V gene are LNHDA and SQIVND (reference sequence). Trimming took off 5 bases at V and 1 base at J, with 17 bases between the two ends. CDR3 length: 16 residues. In nucleotides, the CDR3 is TGTGCCAGTAGTCCAGGGACATCTAAAGGGAACACTGAAGCTTTCTTT. Residues: CASSPGTSKGNTEAFF.